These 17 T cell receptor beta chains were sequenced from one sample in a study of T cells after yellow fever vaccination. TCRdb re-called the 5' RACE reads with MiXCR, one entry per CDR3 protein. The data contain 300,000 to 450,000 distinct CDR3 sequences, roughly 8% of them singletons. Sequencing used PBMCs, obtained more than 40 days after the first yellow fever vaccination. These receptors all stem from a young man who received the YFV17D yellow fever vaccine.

The CDR3 spells CASSLAGLLAGLTDTQYF. The CDR3 nucleotides read TGTGCCAGCAGCTTAGCGGGGTTACTAGCGGGGCTCACAGATACGCAGTATTTT. The chain carries TRBV7-6 and TRBJ2-3, with 10 bases matching TRBD2. J was trimmed by 2 bases and V by 0 bases; bases with no gene match: 8. The CDR3 sequence is 18 residues long. Germline V gene sequence: CDR1 SGHVS, CDR2 FNYEAQ.

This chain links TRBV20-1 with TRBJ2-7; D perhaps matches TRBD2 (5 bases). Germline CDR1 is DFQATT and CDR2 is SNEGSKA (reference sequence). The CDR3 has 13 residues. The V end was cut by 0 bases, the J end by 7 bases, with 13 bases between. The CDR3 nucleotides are TGCAGTGCTAGAGATCCGGGAAGGGAAGAGCAGTACGTC. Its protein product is CSARDPGREEQYV.

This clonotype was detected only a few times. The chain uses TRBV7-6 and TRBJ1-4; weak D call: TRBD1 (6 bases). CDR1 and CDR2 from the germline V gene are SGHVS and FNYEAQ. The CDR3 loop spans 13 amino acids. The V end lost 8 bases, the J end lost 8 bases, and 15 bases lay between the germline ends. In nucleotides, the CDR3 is TGTGCCAGCCGAGGGGGGTTAGGGGAAAAACTGTTTTTT. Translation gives CASRGGLGEKLFF.

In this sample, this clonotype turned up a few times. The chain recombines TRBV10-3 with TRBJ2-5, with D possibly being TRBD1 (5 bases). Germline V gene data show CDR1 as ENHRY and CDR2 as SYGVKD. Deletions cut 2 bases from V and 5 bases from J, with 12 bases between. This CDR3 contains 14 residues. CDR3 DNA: TGTGCCATCAGTGAGACAGGCTCTGGGGAGACCCAGTACTTC. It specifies CAISETGSGETQYF.

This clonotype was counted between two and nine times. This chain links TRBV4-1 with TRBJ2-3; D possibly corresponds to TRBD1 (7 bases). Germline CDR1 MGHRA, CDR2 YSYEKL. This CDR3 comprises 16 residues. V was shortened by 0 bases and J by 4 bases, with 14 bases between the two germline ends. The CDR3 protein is CASSQDRGTFADTQYF. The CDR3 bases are TGCGCCAGCAGCCAAGACAGGGGGACTTTCGCAGATACGCAGTATTTT.

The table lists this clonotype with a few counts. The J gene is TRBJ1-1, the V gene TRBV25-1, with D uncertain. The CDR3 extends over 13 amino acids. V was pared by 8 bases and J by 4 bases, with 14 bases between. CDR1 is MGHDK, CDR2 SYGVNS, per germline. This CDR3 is CASGWAYSTEAFF. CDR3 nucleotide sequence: TGTGCCAGCGGGTGGGCTTATTCCACTGAAGCTTTCTTT.

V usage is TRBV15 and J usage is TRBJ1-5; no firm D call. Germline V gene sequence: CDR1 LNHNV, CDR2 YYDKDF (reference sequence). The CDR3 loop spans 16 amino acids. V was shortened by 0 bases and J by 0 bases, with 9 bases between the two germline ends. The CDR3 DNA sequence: TGTGCCACCAGCAGAGATCGCCAGATTAGCAATCAGCCCCAGCATTTT. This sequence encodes CATSRDRQISNQPQHF.

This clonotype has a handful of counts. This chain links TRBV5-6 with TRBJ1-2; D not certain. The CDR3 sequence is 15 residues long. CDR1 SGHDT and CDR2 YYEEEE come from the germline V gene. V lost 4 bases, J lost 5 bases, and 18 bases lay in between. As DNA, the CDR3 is TGTGCCAGCAGCCCCGAGTTCGCGGGGAGGTATGGCTACACCTTC. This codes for CASSPEFAGRYGYTF.

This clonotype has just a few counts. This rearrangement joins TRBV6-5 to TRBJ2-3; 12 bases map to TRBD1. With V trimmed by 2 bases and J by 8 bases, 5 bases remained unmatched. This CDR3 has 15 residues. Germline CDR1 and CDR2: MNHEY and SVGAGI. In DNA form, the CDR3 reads TGTGCCAGCAGTTACGGGGACAGGGGGCGGGGTACGCAGTATTTT. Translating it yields CASSYGDRGRGTQYF.

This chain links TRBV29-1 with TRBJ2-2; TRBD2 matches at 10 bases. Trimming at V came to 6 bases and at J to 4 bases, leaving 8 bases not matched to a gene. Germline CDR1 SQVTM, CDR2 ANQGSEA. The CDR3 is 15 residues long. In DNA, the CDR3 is TGCAGCGTGGGCCAAGCGGGGGGGGGCACCGGGGAGCTGTTTTTT. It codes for CSVGQAGGGTGELFF.

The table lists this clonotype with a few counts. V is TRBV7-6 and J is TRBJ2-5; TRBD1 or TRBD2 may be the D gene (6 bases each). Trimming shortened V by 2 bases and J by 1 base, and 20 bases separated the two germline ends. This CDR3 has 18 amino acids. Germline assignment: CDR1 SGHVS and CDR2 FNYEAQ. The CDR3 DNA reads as TGTGCCAGCAGCTTACGGGGGCCCTCCTCCGTCAGCCAAGAGACCCAGTACTTC. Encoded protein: CASSLRGPSSVSQETQYF.

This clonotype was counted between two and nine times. In nucleotides, the CDR3 is TGTGCCAGCTCACCATCCGGGACTAGTGGAGAGACCCAGTACTTC. Translated: CASSPSGTSGETQYF. The V and J genes are TRBV18 and TRBJ2-5; 8 bases are shared with TRBD2. This CDR3 has 15 residues. V was pared by 2 bases and J by 4 bases, with 6 bases of the junction left unmatched. CDR1 and CDR2 (germline): KGHSH, LQKENI. Using reference TRBV18 and TRBJ2-5 for the parts outside the CDR3, the full variable domain is NAGVMQNPRHLVRRRGQEARLRCSPMKGHSHVYWYRQLPEEGLKFMVYLQKENIIDESGMPKERFSAEFPKEGPSILRIQQVVRGDSAAYFCASSPSGTSGETQYFGPGTRLLVL.

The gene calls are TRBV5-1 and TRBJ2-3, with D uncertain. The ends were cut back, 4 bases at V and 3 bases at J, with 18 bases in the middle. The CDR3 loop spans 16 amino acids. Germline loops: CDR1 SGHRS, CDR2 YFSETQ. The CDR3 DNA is TGCGCCAGCAGCGCCCTTCCCGGGTTTCGGACAGATACGCAGTATTTT. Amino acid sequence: CASSALPGFRTDTQYF.

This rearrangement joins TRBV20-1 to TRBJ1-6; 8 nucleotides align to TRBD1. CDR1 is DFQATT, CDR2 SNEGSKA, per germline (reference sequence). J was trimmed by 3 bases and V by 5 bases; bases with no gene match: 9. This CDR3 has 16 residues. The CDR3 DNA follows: TGCAGTGCTTCGCCCGGGACAGGATTCTATAATTCACCCCTCCACTTT. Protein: CSASPGTGFYNSPLHF.

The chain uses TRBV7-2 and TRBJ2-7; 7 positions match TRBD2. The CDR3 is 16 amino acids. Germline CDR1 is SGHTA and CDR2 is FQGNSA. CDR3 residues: CASSLDSGFSSGSLTV. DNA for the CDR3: TGTGCCAGCAGCTTAGATAGTGGATTCTCTAGCGGCTCTCTCACAGTC.

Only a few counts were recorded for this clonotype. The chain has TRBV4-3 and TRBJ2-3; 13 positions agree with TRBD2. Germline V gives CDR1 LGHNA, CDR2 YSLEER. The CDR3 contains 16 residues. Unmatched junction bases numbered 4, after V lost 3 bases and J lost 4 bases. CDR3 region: CASSQLLAGGADTQYF. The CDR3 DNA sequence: TGCGCCAGCAGCCAGCTACTAGCGGGGGGGGCAGATACGCAGTATTTT.

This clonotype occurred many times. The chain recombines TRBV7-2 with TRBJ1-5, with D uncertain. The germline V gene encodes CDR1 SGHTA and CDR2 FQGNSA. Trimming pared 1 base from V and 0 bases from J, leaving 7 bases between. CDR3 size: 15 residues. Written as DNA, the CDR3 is TGTGCCAGCAGCTTAGTACCGAATAGCAATCAGCCCCAGCATTTT. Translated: CASSLVPNSNQPQHF.